This entry describes one T cell receptor beta chain. Its specificity is unknown. The entry originates in a study of T cell responses to AZD1222 COVID-19 vaccine. Study summary: Second-dose schedules of about 4 or about 12 weeks were combined.

Data came from immunoSEQ multiplex PCR; TCRdb stores just in-frame clones and leaves some out. The sample contains some 140,000 clones, under 95% of which appear only once. Regarding the study as a whole: Clonal diversity was possibly underestimated, and the donors were mostly white British, with more females. Mapped onto spike, vaccine-associated CD4 TCRs spanned it and were dominant at 160-218 and 743-854. Following two doses of AZD1222, Spike-specific TCR breadth and depth rose.

Germline assignment: CDR1 SEHNR and CDR2 FQNEAQ (reference sequence). Trimming removed 7 bases at V and 6 bases at J, with 18 bases between. The CDR3 has 15 amino acids. This chain connects TRBV7-9 to TRBJ1-4; tentative D call: TRBD1 (5 bases). The sample consisted of peripheral blood, taken on day 0 of AZD1222 vaccination. The sequence was collected from an adult in good health. CDR3 in amino acids: CASTSGVTVYEKLFF. CDR3 coding DNA: TGTGCCAGCACCTCGGGGGTGACAGTTTATGAAAAACTGTTTTTT.